These 30 T cell receptor beta chains were all obtained from the same sample, sequenced in a study of regulatory T cells in long-lasting Graves disease. With iRepertoire HTBI primers and Arm-PCR of CDR3 regions, TCR beta libraries were built. TCRdb fed the multiplex PCR reads into MiXCR, producing one record per CDR3 protein. This table has roughly 610,000 distinct CDR3 sequences, 16% appearing once. Time point denoted: newly diagnosed GD, antithyroid drugs for less than 3 months. Generation of the TCR library employed RNA extracted from PBMCs. The same sample was also used in a study of T cells in Graves' hyperthyroidism and ophthalmopathy.

The input for sequencing was peripheral blood mononuclear cells (PBMCs), taken at new diagnosis, from a patient treated with antithyroid drugs. The receptor source for this set is a woman aged 30 to 39 with Graves disease.

This sequence joins TRBV6-9 and TRBJ2-1; 10 bases map to TRBD2. Trimming took 4 bases from V and 9 from J; bases not matched to a gene: 9. The CDR3 totals 15 residues. Germline V CDR1 and CDR2: MNHGY, SVAAGI. CDR3 sequence: CASSLEAGGPSEQFF. CDR3 nucleotide sequence: TGTGCCAGCAGTTTAGAAGCGGGAGGGCCCTCTGAGCAGTTCTTC.

Comment on this clonotype: Just one base apart from a much larger clone, this may be a read error. This sequence joins TRBV6-1 and TRBJ1-3; TRBD1 might be the D (6 bases). Germline V CDR1 and CDR2: MNHNS, SASEGT. This CDR3 is 15 amino acids long. The germline V and J ends were trimmed by 6 bases and 2 bases, with 14 bases remaining between them. The CDR3, as DNA: TGTGCCAGCAGATCTGACAGGAGCCCTGGAAACACCATATATTTT. This sequence encodes CASRSDRSPGNTIYF.

The chain links TRBV30 to TRBJ1-1, with 9 bases lining up with TRBD1. Germline lookup yields CDR1 GTSNPN and CDR2 SVGIG (reference sequence). The junction had 2 bases not matched to a gene; V was cut back by 1 base and J by 8 bases. This CDR3 comprises 12 residues. The CDR3 bases are TGTGCCTGGAGTGAGGACAGGGGAGAAGCTTTCTTT. Its translation: CAWSEDRGEAFF.

J is TRBJ1-2 and V is TRBV7-9; D remains unclear. This CDR3 region has 17 residues. Between the trimmed V and J ends, which lost 5 bases and 0 bases, there was a span of 19 bases. CDR1 and CDR2 (germline): SEHNR, FQNEAQ (reference sequence). The CDR3 sequence is CASSTVGGRNTNYGYTF. CDR3 nucleotide sequence: TGTGCCAGCAGCACGGTGGGTGGGAGGAACACTAACTATGGCTACACCTTC.

This chain uses TRBV7-6 with TRBJ1-1; D ambiguous. V gave up 5 bases and J gave up 6 bases, with 16 bases separating them. CDR3 size: 14 residues. Germline V CDR1 and CDR2: SGHVS, FNYEAQ. CDR3 sequence: CASSPDPGAAEAFF. The CDR3 DNA is TGTGCCAGCAGCCCTGATCCGGGCGCGGCTGAAGCTTTCTTT.

The table lists this clonotype with a few counts. J is TRBJ1-4 and V is TRBV6-1; the D is unclear. Germline CDR1 reads MNHNS; CDR2 reads SASEGT. The CDR3 has 15 residues. The V gene lost 6 bases and the J gene lost 8 bases, with 19 bases spanning the gap. CDR3 DNA sequence: TGTGCCAGCAGCTATTCCCTGGCCCTCGGGGAAAAACTGTTTTTT. Translated, it gives CASSYSLALGEKLFF.

This clonotype was seen only a few times. V usage is TRBV19 and J usage is TRBJ2-2; the D is unclear. Germline CDR1 is LNHDA and CDR2 is SQIVND (reference sequence). V was cut by 1 base and J by 8 bases, with 11 bases left in between. This CDR3 is 14 amino acids long. The CDR3 is CASSIVVGPGELFF. The CDR3 DNA is TGTGCCAGTAGTATAGTTGTTGGGCCGGGGGAGCTGTTTTTT.

This clonotype came up a few times. V gene TRBV20-1 combines with J gene TRBJ2-2, with D possibly TRBD2 on 6 matching bases. Trimming pared 6 bases from V and 6 bases from J, leaving 17 bases between. Germline V lookup: CDR1 DFQATT, CDR2 SNEGSKA (reference sequence). The CDR3 extends over 14 amino acids. The chain's CDR3 is CSAQRGRSAGELFF. CDR3 nucleotide sequence: TGCAGTGCCCAGAGAGGGAGGTCCGCCGGGGAGCTGTTTTTT.

The chain employs TRBV9 and TRBJ2-5; the match to TRBD2 covers 9 bases. This CDR3 is built from 15 residues. CDR1 is SGDLS, CDR2 YYNGEE, per germline. V was pared by 0 bases and J by 5 bases, with 5 bases of the junction left unmatched. The CDR3 DNA sequence: TGTGCCAGCAGCGTAGAGGCTAGCGGGACGGAGACCCAGTACTTC. As protein: CASSVEASGTETQYF. Using reference TRBV9 and TRBJ2-5 for the parts outside the CDR3, the full variable domain is DSGVTQTPKHLITATGQRVTLRCSPRSGDLSVYWYQQSLDQGLQFLIQYYNGEERAKGNILERFSAQQFPDLHSELNLSSLELGDSALYFCASSVEASGTETQYFGPGTRLLVL.

This clonotype was seen a handful of times. V and J are TRBV4-1 and TRBJ1-2, with TRBD1 identical over 10 bases. The CDR3 is 15 amino acids. From germline, CDR1 is MGHRA and CDR2 YSYEKL. V was pared by 6 bases and J by 1 base, with 5 bases of the junction left unmatched. The DNA of the CDR3 is TGCGCCAGCAGACCGGGACAGGGGAATAACTATGGCTACACCTTC. It translates to CASRPGQGNNYGYTF.

The table lists this clonotype with a few counts. The V call is TRBV5-1, the J call TRBJ2-7; TRBD1 matches at 9 bases. Germline-derived CDR1 and CDR2 are SGHRS and YFSETQ. Trimming at V came to 5 bases and at J to 5 bases, leaving 8 bases not matched to a gene. The CDR3 is made up of 14 amino acids. CDR3 region: CASRLQGAGDEQYF. CDR3 DNA sequence: TGCGCCAGCAGATTACAGGGGGCGGGCGACGAGCAGTACTTC.

Notes on this clonotype: A much bigger clone sits one base away, suggesting this may be a read error. This sequence joins TRBV6-5 and TRBJ2-7, with TRBD2 identical over 10 bases. V gave up 8 bases and J gave up 2 bases; unmatched junction bases: 9. This CDR3 has 15 amino acids. Germline V gene data show CDR1 as MNHEY and CDR2 as SVGAGI. The CDR3 DNA reads TGTGCCAGCGGTTCGACTAGCGGGCCACCCTACGAGCAGTACTTC. Translation: CASGSTSGPPYEQYF.

In this sample, this clonotype turned up once. It may be a read error: a sequence one base away is much more abundant. The rearrangement joins TRBV27 to TRBJ2-7; no definite D call. From germline, CDR1 is MNHEY and CDR2 SMNVEV (reference sequence). The CDR3 sequence is 13 residues long. CDR3 sequence: CVSSFGMYYEQYF. CDR3 DNA sequence: TGTGTCAGCAGTTTCGGCATGTACTACGAGCAGTACTTC.

In this sample, this clonotype turned up many times. The J gene is TRBJ2-7, the V gene TRBV6-1; weak D call: TRBD1 (6 bases). Germline values: CDR1 MNHNS, CDR2 SASEGT. The CDR3 length is 16 residues. The V end lost 7 bases, the J end lost 3 bases, and 22 bases lay between the germline ends. CDR3 sequence: CASTRSGGGHFYEQYF. CDR3 DNA: TGTGCCAGCACTCGCTCCGGTGGGGGCCACTTCTACGAGCAGTACTTC.

The rearrangement joins TRBV19 to TRBJ1-1; D not resolved. V dropped 4 bases and J dropped 5 bases, with 17 bases sitting between them. CDR3 length: 15 residues. The germline gives CDR1 LNHDA, CDR2 SQIVND (reference sequence). This CDR3 is CASSTLSPRGTEAFF. CDR3 coding DNA: TGTGCCAGTAGTACCCTATCTCCTCGGGGAACTGAAGCTTTCTTT.

In this sample, this clonotype turned up many times. The gene calls are TRBV29-1 and TRBJ1-1; weak D call: TRBD1 (5 bases). Germline CDR1 reads SQVTM; CDR2 reads ANQGSEA. The CDR3 covers 14 residues. Trimming removed 4 bases at V and 0 bases at J, with 12 bases between. The CDR3, as DNA: TGCAGCGTTGTACGTCGGGGCATGAACACTGAAGCTTTCTTT. This gives the protein CSVVRRGMNTEAFF.

The chain joins TRBV11-2 to TRBJ2-3; the match to TRBD2 covers 11 bases. The V and J ends lost 6 bases and 2 bases, in that order; junction bases with no gene match: 13. In germline, CDR1 is SGHAT, CDR2 FQNNGV. This CDR3 is built from 18 residues. The CDR3 is CASSFDTGTSGLTDTQYF. CDR3 DNA sequence: TGTGCCAGCAGTTTCGATACCGGGACTAGCGGACTCACAGATACGCAGTATTTT.

This chain joins TRBV6-1 and TRBJ1-6; D unresolved. The germline V gene has CDR1 MNHNS and CDR2 SASEGT. V lost 7 bases and J 5 bases, leaving 9 bases between the germline ends. The CDR3 contains 13 residues. This CDR3 reads CASTRVNNSPLHF. The DNA of the CDR3 is TGTGCCAGCACTCGGGTGAATAATTCACCCCTCCACTTT.

Many counts were recorded for this clonotype. The chain uses TRBV28 and TRBJ1-6; 7 bases are shared with TRBD1. The germline gives CDR1 MDHEN, CDR2 SYDVKM. The CDR3 is 13 residues long. V trimming: 11 bases; J trimming: 4 bases; junction bases outside the gene matches: 5. CDR3 protein: CAAIQGYNSPLHF. The CDR3 bases are TGTGCCGCCATACAGGGGTATAATTCACCCCTCCACTTT. Full variable domain (missing parts from reference TRBV28 and TRBJ1-6): DVKVTQSSRYLVKRTGEKVFLECVQDMDHENMFWYRQDPGLGLRLIYFSYDVKMKEKGDIPEGYSVSREKKERFSLILESASTNQTSMYLCAAIQGYNSPLHFGNGTRLTVT.

The chain employs TRBV30 and TRBJ2-7; 7 nucleotides agree with TRBD2. The ends lost 3 bases at V and 2 bases at J; junction bases unmatched: 4. Germline CDR1 and CDR2: GTSNPN and SVGIG (reference sequence). This CDR3 contains 13 residues. The CDR3 coding sequence is TGTGCCTGGAGCGGAGGGAGGGCCTACGAGCAGTACTTC. It codes for CAWSGGRAYEQYF.

The chain links TRBV24-1 to TRBJ2-3, with unresolved D. V lost 4 bases, J lost 2 bases, and 6 bases lay in between. Germline V gene lookup returns CDR1 KGHDR and CDR2 SFDVKD. This CDR3 is 13 amino acids long. CDR3: CATSDRITDTQYF. The DNA of the CDR3 is TGTGCCACCAGTGACCGTATCACAGATACGCAGTATTTT.

V gene TRBV27 combines with J gene TRBJ1-5; possible D gene TRBD1, 5 bases. With 3 bases removed from V and 5 bases from J, the gap between germline ends came to 17 bases. The CDR3 consists of 16 residues. Germline V gene sequence: CDR1 MNHEY, CDR2 SMNVEV (reference sequence). The CDR3 sequence is CASSLLPGTADQPQHF. In DNA, the CDR3 is TGTGCCAGCAGTTTGCTCCCCGGGACGGCCGATCAGCCCCAGCATTTT.

The V and J genes are TRBV11-3 and TRBJ1-6; 7 nucleotides agree with TRBD1. The length of the CDR3 is 15 residues. Germline lookup yields CDR1 SGHNT and CDR2 YENEEA. J gave up 9 bases and V 5 bases, and 10 bases lay outside the gene matches. CDR3: CASSPGRGRLSPLHF. The DNA for the CDR3 is TGTGCCAGCAGCCCAGGGAGGGGGCGCCTTTCACCCCTCCACTTT.

In this sample, this clonotype turned up many times. The rearrangement uses TRBV18 and TRBJ1-5; D is uncertain. This CDR3 has 12 amino acids. V lost 8 bases, J lost 6 bases, and 11 bases lay in between. The V gene's germline CDR1 is KGHSH and CDR2 LQKENI. In nucleotides, the CDR3 is TGTGCCAGCAGCCCCTCGGGTCAGCCCCAGCATTTT. Its protein product is CASSPSGQPQHF.

In its sample, this clonotype was seen a few times. An end of the junction differs from the germline gene, which may be a read error. V usage is TRBV5-6 and J usage is TRBJ2-7; TRBD1 aligns across 8 bases. The germline V gene encodes CDR1 SGHDT and CDR2 YYEEEE. CDR3 length equals 13 residues. The CDR3 loop is CASSPGQGSEQYF. The CDR3 DNA is TGCGCCAGCAGCCCCGGACAGGGATCCGAGCAGTACTTC.

This clonotype was observed a handful of times. V and J are TRBV28 and TRBJ2-2; no clear D. Trimming took off 6 bases at V and 2 bases at J, with 7 bases between the two ends. The CDR3 has 13 residues. From germline, CDR1 is MDHEN and CDR2 SYDVKM. The CDR3 spells CASRGPNTGELFF. CDR3 nucleotides: TGTGCCAGCAGGGGCCCAAACACCGGGGAGCTGTTTTTT.

In its sample, this clonotype was seen many times. An end of the junction does not agree with germline; a read error may underlie this. The chain carries TRBV28 and TRBJ1-6; D gene uncertain. CDR1 and CDR2 from the germline V gene are MDHEN and SYDVKM. The CDR3 has 14 amino acids. CDR3 bases: TGCGCCAGCAGCCCGGGAACGAATAATTCACCCCTCCACTTT. The encoded protein is CASSPGTNNSPLHF.

A note on this clonotype: A much larger clone differs by one base, so this may be a read error. The chain is built from TRBV12-3 or TRBV12-4 and TRBJ2-1; 7 bases map to TRBD2. The CDR3 consists of 16 residues. The CDR3 sequence: CASSWGGGLPYNERFF. The CDR3 DNA sequence: TGTGCCAGCAGTTGGGGGGGGGGACTCCCCTACAATGAGCGGTTCTTC.

Regarding this clonotype: A much larger clone is a single base away; this may be a read error. The chain combines TRBV28 with TRBJ2-7; D remains unclear. The tail of the sequence fits TRBJ2-1 better, so the J call may be wrong. Germline-derived CDR1 and CDR2 are MDHEN and SYDVKM. The CDR3 spans 16 residues. CDR3 region: CASSPPSRNSYNEQFF. In nucleotides, the CDR3 is TGTGCCAGCAGTCCCCCAAGCAGGAACTCCTACAATGAGCAGTTCTTC.

The table lists this clonotype with many counts. The chain carries TRBV2 and TRBJ2-2, with unresolved D. CDR1 and CDR2 (germline): SNHLY, FYNNEI. Trimming shortened V by 7 bases and J by 7 bases, and 16 bases separated the two germline ends. There are 14 residues in the CDR3. The CDR3 DNA is TGTGCCAGCAAGGTACAGACGCTCGACGGGGAGCTGTTTTTT. It encodes CASKVQTLDGELFF.